Reported below is one TCR beta chain. V was trimmed by 2 bases and J by 7 bases, leaving 9 bases between them. This CDR3 has 13 residues. CDR1 and CDR2 (germline): MNHEY, SMNVEV (reference sequence). This record comes from a study of cytomegalovirus exposure and HLA in healthy donors. The wider study: One earlier analysis, a look at 180 million or so T cells, found some 110 million unique TCR beta sequences.

The study ran its PCR with 60 Vbeta and 13 Jbeta primers. Using immunoSEQ multiplex PCR, the repertoire was profiled, and TCRdb retains in-frame clones only, with some absent. In the table there are 95,000 to 130,000 clones, around three quarters of which are singletons. The chain combines TRBV27 with TRBJ1-5; TRBD1 might be the D (5 bases). The receptor comes from a man younger than 40 in good health and CMV-seropositive. Sequenced: PBMCs. The CDR3 protein is CASSLTRVQPQHF. The CDR3 DNA reads TGTGCCAGCAGTTTAACCAGGGTGCAGCCCCAGCATTTT.